This section outlines one TCR beta chain sequence together with its context. Its antigen remains unknown. The germline gives CDR1 DFQATT, CDR2 SNEGSKA (reference sequence). V lost 6 bases, J lost 3 bases, and 10 bases stayed unmatched. There are 15 residues in the CDR3. The data were taken from a study of regulatory T cells in long-lasting Graves disease. Findings and limits, study-wide: Tissue studied was limited to peripheral blood, excluding thyroid tissue. Persistent Graves' cases showed lower TCR diversity than newly diagnosed cases. The study found persistent patients shared more public clonotypes (roughly 3,000) than new patients (about 990). Accuracy could have been hurt by small sample size.

Arm-PCR of CDR3 regions with iRepertoire HTBI primers generated TCR beta libraries. TCRdb ran MiXCR on the multiplex PCR reads and lists one entry per CDR3 protein. Among around 400,000 distinct CDR3 sequences listed, around 23% were seen once. The sample's time point: persistent/refractory GD, antithyroid drugs over 5 years with positive TRAb. Preparation of the TCR library used RNA extracted from PBMCs. The sequence was obtained from a woman aged 40 to 50 with Graves disease. The V gene is TRBV20-1, the J gene TRBJ2-3; 9 nucleotides match TRBD1. Here the sequenced sample was peripheral blood mononuclear cells (PBMCs), taken when the disease was refractory, from a patient treated with antithyroid drugs. CDR3 sequence reads: CSAKRDRALTDTQYF. In DNA, the CDR3 is TGCAGTGCAAAGCGGGACAGGGCCCTAACAGATACGCAGTATTTT.